The 9 T cell receptor beta chains below were found in one sample sequenced in a study of T cell responses to AZD1222 COVID-19 vaccine. Assay used: immunoSEQ multiplex PCR; TCRdb lists only in-frame clones, some missing. The table includes over 110,000 clones, roughly 90% detected once. The sample consisted of peripheral blood, taken 28 days after the second AZD1222 dose. These receptors were collected from an adult who received the AZD1222 COVID-19 vaccine.

The chain couples TRBV3-1 (or the pseudogene TRBV3-2) to TRBJ1-1; D may be TRBD1 (5 bases). This CDR3 spans 14 amino acids. The V end was cut by 5 bases, the J end by 1 base, with 11 bases between. Germline CDR1 is LGHDT and CDR2 is YNNKEL (reference sequence). The CDR3 nucleotides are TGTGCCAGCAGCGTCGACAGACAGAACACTGAAGCTTTCTTT. It is translated as CASSVDRQNTEAFF.

This sequence joins TRBV28 and TRBJ2-7; TRBD2 is a possible D gene (6 bases). The CDR3 runs 15 residues. Germline CDR1 MDHEN, CDR2 SYDVKM. Trimming cost V 3 bases and J 0 bases, with 12 bases left between them. The CDR3 sequence: CASSFPWEDSYEQYF. The CDR3 DNA reads as TGTGCCAGCAGTTTCCCGTGGGAGGACTCCTACGAGCAGTACTTC. Full variable domain (outside the CDR3, taken from reference TRBV28 and TRBJ2-7): DVKVTQSSRYLVKRTGEKVFLECVQDMDHENMFWYRQDPGLGLRLIYFSYDVKMKEKGDIPEGYSVSREKKERFSLILESASTNQTSMYLCASSFPWEDSYEQYFGPGTRLTVT.

The chain combines TRBV4-3 with TRBJ2-3; tentative D call: TRBD2 (7 bases). The CDR3 loop spans 17 amino acids. Trimming pared 0 bases from V and 0 bases from J, leaving 13 bases between. Germline values: CDR1 LGHNA, CDR2 YSLEER. The CDR3: CASSQDTGRGSTDTQYF. CDR3 DNA sequence: TGCGCCAGCAGCCAAGACACAGGGAGGGGAAGCACAGATACGCAGTATTTT.

V and J are TRBV19 and TRBJ2-2; D gene unclear. V was shortened by 3 bases and J by 4 bases, with 15 bases between the two germline ends. The germline V gene has CDR1 LNHDA and CDR2 SQIVND (reference sequence). The CDR3 contains 16 residues. In DNA, the CDR3 is TGTGCCAGTAGTATCCCTAGGGCCCTAGGCACCGGGGAGCTGTTTTTT. It translates to CASSIPRALGTGELFF. Combining the CDR3 with reference TRBV19 and TRBJ2-2 gives the whole variable domain DGGITQSPKYLFRKEGQNVTLSCEQNLNHDAMYWYRQDPGQGLRLIYYSQIVNDFQKGDIAEGYSVSREKKESFPLTVTSAQKNPTAFYLCASSIPRALGTGELFFGEGSRLTVL.

CDR3 nucleotides: TGTGCCAGTAACGCCAGGGGAGAGACCCAGTACTTC. Its translation: CASNARGETQYF. The rearrangement links TRBV19 to TRBJ2-5, with a tentative D call TRBD1 (6 bases). Germline V lookup: CDR1 LNHDA, CDR2 SQIVND (reference sequence). The germline V and J ends were trimmed by 7 bases and 4 bases, with 10 bases remaining between them. The CDR3 runs to 12 residues.

Here the CDR3 DNA reads TGTGCCAGCGAAGGGCGGGGGGTTATCGGCACAGATACGCAGTATTTT. Translation gives CASEGRGVIGTDTQYF. The chain employs TRBV19 and TRBJ2-3; 8 bases are a match to TRBD2. The CDR3 runs to 16 residues. Losses at the gene ends were 9 bases for V and 1 base for J; bases not matched to a gene: 12. The germline gives CDR1 LNHDA, CDR2 SQIVND (reference sequence).

V gene TRBV6-6 combines with J gene TRBJ1-5, with TRBD1 as a possible D gene (5 bases). Trimming left V 0 bases short and J 13 bases short, with 7 bases between. CDR1 and CDR2 from the germline V gene are MNHNY and SVGAGI (reference sequence). This CDR3 region has 11 residues. Here the CDR3 reads CASSYSGLQHF. The CDR3 region has the DNA TGTGCCAGCAGTTACTCGGGACTTCAGCATTTT.

This chain connects TRBV19 to TRBJ2-1, with 13 positions matching TRBD2. The CDR3 consists of 15 residues. Germline V lookup: CDR1 LNHDA, CDR2 SQIVND (reference sequence). V lost 5 bases to trimming and J lost 7 bases; unmatched junction nucleotides: 5. The CDR3 is CASSPGLAGKNEQFF. DNA of the CDR3: TGTGCCAGTAGTCCGGGACTAGCGGGAAAGAATGAGCAGTTCTTC.

The V call is TRBV5-6, the J call TRBJ1-3; D remains unclear. Germline lookup yields CDR1 SGHDT and CDR2 YYEEEE. The CDR3 loop spans 13 amino acids. V lost 4 bases and J 0 bases, leaving 5 bases between the germline ends. The CDR3 spells CASSPSSGNTIYF. The CDR3 region has the DNA TGTGCCAGCAGCCCGAGCTCTGGAAACACCATATATTTT.